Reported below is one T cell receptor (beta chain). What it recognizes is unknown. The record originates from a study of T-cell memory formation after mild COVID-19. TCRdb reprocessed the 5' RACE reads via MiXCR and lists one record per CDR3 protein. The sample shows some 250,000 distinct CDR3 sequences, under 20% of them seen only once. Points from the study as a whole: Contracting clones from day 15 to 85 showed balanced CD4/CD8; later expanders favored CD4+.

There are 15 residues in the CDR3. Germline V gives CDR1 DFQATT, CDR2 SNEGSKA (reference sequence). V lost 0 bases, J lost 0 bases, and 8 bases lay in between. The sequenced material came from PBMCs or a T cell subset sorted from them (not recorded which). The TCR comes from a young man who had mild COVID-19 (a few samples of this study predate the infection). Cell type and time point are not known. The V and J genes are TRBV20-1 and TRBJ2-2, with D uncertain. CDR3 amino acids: CSARDLTANTGELFF. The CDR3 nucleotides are TGCAGTGCTAGAGATCTTACAGCGAACACCGGGGAGCTGTTTTTT.